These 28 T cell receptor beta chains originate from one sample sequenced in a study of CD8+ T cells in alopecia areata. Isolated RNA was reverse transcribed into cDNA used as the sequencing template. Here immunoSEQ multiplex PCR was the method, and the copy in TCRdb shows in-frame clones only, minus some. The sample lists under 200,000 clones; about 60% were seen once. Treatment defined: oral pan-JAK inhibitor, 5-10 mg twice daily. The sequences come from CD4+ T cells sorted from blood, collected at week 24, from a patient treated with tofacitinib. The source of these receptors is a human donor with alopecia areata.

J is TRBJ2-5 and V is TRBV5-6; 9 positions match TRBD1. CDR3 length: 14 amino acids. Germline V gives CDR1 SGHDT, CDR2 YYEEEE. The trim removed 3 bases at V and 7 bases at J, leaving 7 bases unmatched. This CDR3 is CASSSGTGSRTQYF. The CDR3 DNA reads TGTGCCAGCAGCTCCGGGACAGGGTCCAGGACCCAGTACTTC.

CDR3 sequence reads: CSVEWAKHNQPQHF. CDR3 in DNA: TGCAGCGTTGAATGGGCCAAACACAATCAGCCCCAGCATTTT. This chain links TRBV29-1 with TRBJ1-5; D is unclear. The CDR3 runs 14 residues. V was trimmed by 2 bases and J by 3 bases, leaving 11 bases between them. Germline V lookup: CDR1 SQVTM, CDR2 ANQGSEA. The entire variable domain, with the rest obtained from reference TRBV29-1 and TRBJ1-5, is as follows: SAVISQKPSRDICQRGTSLTIQCQVDSQVTMMFWYRQQPGQSLTLIATANQGSEATYESGFVIDKFPISRPNLTFSTLTVSNMSPEDSSIYLCSVEWAKHNQPQHFGDGTRLSIL.

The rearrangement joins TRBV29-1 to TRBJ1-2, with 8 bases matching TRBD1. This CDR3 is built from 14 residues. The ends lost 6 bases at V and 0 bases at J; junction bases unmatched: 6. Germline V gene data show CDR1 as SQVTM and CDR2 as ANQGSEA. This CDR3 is CSVDPGQANYGYTF. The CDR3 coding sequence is TGCAGCGTGGACCCGGGACAGGCTAACTATGGCTACACCTTC.

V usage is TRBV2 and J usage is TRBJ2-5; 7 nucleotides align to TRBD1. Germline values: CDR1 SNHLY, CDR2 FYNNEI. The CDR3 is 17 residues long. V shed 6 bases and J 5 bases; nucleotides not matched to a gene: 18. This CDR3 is CASRLRDSRRIGETQYF. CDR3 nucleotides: TGTGCCAGCAGGCTCCGGGACAGTCGACGGATCGGGGAGACCCAGTACTTC.

The CDR3 sequence is CASTAGTGSDYGYTF. The CDR3 region has the DNA TGTGCCTCAACCGCCGGGACAGGGAGTGATTATGGCTACACCTTC. The rearrangement joins TRBV30 to TRBJ1-2; TRBD1 aligns across 9 bases. The germline V gene has CDR1 GTSNPN and CDR2 SVGIG (reference sequence). The CDR3 runs 15 residues. V was clipped by 7 bases and J by 5 bases; unmatched bases: 14. Full variable domain (outside the CDR3, taken from reference TRBV30 and TRBJ1-2): SQTIHQWPATLVQPVGSPLSLECTVEGTSNPNLYWYRQAAGRGLQLLFYSVGIGQISSEVPQNLSASRPQDRQFILSSKKLLLSDSGFYLCASTAGTGSDYGYTFGSGTRLTVV.

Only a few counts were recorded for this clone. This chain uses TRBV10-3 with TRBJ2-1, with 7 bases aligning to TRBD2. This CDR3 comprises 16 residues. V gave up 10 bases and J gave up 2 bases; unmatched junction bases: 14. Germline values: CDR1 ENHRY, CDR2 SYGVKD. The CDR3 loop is CATRRGGPFPYNEQFF. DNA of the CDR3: TGTGCCACACGGCGGGGAGGGCCCTTTCCCTACAATGAGCAGTTCTTC.

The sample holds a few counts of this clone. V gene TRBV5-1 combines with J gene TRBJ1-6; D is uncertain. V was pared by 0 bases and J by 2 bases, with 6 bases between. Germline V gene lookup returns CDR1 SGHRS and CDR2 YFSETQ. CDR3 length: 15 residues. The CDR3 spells CASSLGGTYNSPLHF. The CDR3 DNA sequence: TGCGCCAGCAGCTTGGGTGGGACCTATAATTCACCCCTCCACTTT.

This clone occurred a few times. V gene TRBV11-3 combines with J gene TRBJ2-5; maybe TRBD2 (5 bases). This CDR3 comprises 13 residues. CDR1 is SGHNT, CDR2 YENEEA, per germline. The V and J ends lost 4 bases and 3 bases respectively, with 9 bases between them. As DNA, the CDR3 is TGTGCCAGCAGCTCCCAAGCGGAAGAGACCCAGTACTTC. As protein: CASSSQAEETQYF.

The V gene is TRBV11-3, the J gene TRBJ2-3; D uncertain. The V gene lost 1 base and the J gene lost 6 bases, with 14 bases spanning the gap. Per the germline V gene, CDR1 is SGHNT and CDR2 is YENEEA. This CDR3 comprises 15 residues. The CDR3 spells CASSLAWLDRDTQYF. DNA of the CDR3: TGTGCCAGCAGCTTAGCCTGGCTTGATAGGGATACGCAGTATTTT.

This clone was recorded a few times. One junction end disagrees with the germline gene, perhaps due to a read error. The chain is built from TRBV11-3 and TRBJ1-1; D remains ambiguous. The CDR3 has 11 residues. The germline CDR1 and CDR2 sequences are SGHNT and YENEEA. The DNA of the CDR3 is TGTGCCAGCCGCTTAGGCACTGAAGCTTTCTTT. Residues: CASRLGTEAFF.

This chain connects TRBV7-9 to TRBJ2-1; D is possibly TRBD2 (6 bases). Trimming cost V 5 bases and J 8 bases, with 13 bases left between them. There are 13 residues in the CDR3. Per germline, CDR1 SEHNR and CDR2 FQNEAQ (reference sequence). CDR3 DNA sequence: TGTGCCAGCAGCGGTATAACGGGGGATGAGCAGTTCTTC. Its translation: CASSGITGDEQFF.

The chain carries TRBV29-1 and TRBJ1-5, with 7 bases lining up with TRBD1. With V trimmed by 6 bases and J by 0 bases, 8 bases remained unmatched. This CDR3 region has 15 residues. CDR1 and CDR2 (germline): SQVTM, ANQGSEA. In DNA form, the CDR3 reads TGCAGCGTAGCCGGGACAGCGAATAGCAATCAGCCCCAGCATTTT. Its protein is CSVAGTANSNQPQHF.

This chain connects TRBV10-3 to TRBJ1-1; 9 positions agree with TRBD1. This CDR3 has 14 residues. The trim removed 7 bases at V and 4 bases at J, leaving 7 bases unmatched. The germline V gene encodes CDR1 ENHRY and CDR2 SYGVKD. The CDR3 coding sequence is TGTGCCATCACCCCGGGACAGGGTTTCACTGAAGCTTTCTTT. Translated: CAITPGQGFTEAFF.

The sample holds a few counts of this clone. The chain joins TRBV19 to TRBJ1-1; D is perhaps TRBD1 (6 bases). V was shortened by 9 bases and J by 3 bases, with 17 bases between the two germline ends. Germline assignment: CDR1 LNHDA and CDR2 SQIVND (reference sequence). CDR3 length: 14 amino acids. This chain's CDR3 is CASQLGQVDTEAFF. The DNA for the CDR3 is TGTGCCAGCCAACTGGGACAAGTAGACACTGAAGCTTTCTTT.

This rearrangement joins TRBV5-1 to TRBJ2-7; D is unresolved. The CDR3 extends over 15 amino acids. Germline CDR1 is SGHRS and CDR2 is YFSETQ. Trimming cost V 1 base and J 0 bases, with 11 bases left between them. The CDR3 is CASSLIWRDSYEQYF. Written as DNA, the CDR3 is TGCGCCAGCAGCTTGATTTGGAGAGACTCCTACGAGCAGTACTTC.

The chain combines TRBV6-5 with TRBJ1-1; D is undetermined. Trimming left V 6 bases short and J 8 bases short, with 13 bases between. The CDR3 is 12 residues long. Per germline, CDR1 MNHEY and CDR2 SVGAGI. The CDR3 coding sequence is TGTGCCAGCAGGCGCACTTCAAGCGAAGCTTTCTTT. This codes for CASRRTSSEAFF.

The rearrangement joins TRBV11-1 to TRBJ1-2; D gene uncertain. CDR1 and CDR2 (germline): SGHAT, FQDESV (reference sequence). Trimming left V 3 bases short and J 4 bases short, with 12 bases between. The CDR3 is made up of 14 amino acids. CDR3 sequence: CASSFQDGPYGYTF. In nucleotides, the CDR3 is TGTGCCAGCAGCTTTCAGGACGGGCCCTATGGCTACACCTTC.

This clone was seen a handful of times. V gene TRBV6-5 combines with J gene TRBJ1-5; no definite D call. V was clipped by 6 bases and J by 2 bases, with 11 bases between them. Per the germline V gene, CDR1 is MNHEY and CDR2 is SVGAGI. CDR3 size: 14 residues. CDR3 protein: CASRSGYGNQPQHF. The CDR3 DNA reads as TGTGCCAGCAGGAGTGGGTACGGCAATCAGCCCCAGCATTTT.

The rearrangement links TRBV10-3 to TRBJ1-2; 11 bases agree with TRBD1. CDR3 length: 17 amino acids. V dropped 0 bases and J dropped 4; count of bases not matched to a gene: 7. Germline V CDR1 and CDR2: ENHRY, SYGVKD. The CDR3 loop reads CAISESQVDRGPYGYTF. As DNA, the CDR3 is TGTGCCATCAGTGAGTCTCAGGTGGACAGGGGGCCCTATGGCTACACCTTC.

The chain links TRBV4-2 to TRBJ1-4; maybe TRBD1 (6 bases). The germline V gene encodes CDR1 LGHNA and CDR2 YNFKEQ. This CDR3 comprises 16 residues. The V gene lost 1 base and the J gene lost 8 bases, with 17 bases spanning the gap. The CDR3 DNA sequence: TGTGCCAGCAGCCAAGGGTGGGGGCCCTTGGGGGAAAAACTGTTTTTT. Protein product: CASSQGWGPLGEKLFF.

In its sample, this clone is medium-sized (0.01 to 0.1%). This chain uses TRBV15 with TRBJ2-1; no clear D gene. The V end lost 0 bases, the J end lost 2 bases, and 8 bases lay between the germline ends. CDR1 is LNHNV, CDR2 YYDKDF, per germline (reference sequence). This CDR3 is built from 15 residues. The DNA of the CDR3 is TGTGCCACCAGCAGAGAGGCGGACCCCTACAATGAGCAGTTCTTC. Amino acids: CATSREADPYNEQFF. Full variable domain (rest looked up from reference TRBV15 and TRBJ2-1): DAMVIQNPRYQVTQFGKPVTLSCSQTLNHNVMYWYQQKSSQAPKLLFHYYDKDFNNEADTPDNFQSRRPNTSFCFLDIRSPGLGDTAMYLCATSREADPYNEQFFGPGTRLTVL.

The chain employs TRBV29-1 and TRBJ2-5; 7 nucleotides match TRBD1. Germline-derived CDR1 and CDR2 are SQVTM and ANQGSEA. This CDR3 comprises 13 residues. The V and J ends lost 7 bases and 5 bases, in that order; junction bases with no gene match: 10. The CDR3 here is CSGRTGVRETQYF. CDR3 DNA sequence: TGCAGCGGTAGGACAGGTGTTAGGGAGACCCAGTACTTC.

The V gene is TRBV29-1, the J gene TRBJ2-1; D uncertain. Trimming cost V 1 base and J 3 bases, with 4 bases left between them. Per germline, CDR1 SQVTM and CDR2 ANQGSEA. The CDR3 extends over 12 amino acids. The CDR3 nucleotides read TGCAGCGTTGAAGGAATCTACAATGAGCAGTTCTTC. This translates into CSVEGIYNEQFF.

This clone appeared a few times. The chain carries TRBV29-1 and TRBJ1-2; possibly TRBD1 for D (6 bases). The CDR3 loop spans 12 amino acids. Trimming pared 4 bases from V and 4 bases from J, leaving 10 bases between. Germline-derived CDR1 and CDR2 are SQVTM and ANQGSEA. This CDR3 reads CSVVGGSYGYTF. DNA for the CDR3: TGCAGCGTTGTAGGGGGAAGCTATGGCTACACCTTC.

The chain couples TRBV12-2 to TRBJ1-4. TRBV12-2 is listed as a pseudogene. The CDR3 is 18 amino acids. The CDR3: CASRPLGNNSATNEKLFF. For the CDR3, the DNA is TGTGCAAGTCGTCCACTGGGAAACAACAGCGCAACTAATGAAAAACTGTTTTTT.

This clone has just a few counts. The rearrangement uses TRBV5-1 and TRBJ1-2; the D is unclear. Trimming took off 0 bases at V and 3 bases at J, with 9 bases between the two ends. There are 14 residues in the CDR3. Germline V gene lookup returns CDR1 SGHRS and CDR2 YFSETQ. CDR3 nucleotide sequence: TGCGCCAGCAGCTTGGCCGGGCAGTACTATGGCTACACCTTC. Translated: CASSLAGQYYGYTF.

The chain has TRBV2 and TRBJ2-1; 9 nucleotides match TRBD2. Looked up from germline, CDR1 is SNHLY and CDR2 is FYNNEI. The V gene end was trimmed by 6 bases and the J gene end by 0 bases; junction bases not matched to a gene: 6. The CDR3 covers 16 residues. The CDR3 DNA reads TGTGCCAGCAGGCGTCTAGCGGGGAGCTCCTACAATGAGCAGTTCTTC. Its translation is CASRRLAGSSYNEQFF. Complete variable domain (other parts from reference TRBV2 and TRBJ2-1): EPEVTQTPSHQVTQMGQEVILRCVPISNHLYFYWYRQILGQKVEFLVSFYNNEISEKSEIFDDQFSVERPDGSNFTLKIRSTKLEDSAMYFCASRRLAGSSYNEQFFGPGTRLTVL.

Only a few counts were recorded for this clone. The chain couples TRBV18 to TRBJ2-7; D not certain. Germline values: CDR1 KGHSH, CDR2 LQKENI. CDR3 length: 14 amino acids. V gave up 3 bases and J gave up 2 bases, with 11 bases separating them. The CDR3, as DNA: TGTGCCAGCTCACCCCCTGAATTGCCCTACGAGCAGTACTTC. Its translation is CASSPPELPYEQYF.